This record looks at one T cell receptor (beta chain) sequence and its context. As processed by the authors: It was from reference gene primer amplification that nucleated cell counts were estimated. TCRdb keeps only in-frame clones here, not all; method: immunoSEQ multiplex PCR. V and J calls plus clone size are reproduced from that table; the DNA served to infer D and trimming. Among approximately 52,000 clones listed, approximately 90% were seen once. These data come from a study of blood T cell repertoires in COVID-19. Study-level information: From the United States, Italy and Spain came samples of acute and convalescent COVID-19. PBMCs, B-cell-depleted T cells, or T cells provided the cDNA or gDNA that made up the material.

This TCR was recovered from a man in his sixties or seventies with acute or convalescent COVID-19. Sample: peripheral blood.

CDR3 protein: CASSQELAGLSSYNEQFF. The DNA for the CDR3 is TGTGCCAGCAGCCAAGAACTAGCGGGACTAAGCTCCTACAATGAGCAGTTCTTC. This rearrangement joins TRBV4-2 to TRBJ2-1; TRBD2 matches 10 bases. The junction had 5 bases not matched to a gene; V was cut back by 0 bases and J by 0 bases. CDR1 is LGHNA, CDR2 YNFKEQ, per germline. This CDR3 is 18 amino acids long.